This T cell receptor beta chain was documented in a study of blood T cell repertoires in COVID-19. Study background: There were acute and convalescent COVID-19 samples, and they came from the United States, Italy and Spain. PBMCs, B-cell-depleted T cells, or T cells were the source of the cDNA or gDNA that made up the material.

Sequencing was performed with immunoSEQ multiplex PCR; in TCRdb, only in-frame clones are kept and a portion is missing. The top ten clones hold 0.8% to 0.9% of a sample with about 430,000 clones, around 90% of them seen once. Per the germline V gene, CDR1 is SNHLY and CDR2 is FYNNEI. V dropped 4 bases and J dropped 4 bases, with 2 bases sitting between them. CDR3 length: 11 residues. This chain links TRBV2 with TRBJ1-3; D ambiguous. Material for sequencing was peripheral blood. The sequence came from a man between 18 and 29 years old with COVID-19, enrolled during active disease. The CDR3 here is CASSAGNTIYF. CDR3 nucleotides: TGTGCCAGCAGTGCGGGAAACACCATATATTTT.